These T cell receptor beta chains were read from a single sample in a study of Tregs in tolerant kidney transplant recipients. TCRdb's copy holds only in-frame clones and misses some; the assay was immunoSEQ multiplex PCR. The table has fewer than 80,000 clones, 95% to 98% seen once. Material: Tregs from blood, obtained before the transplant. The receptors come from a human donor who received a combined kidney and bone marrow transplant. Both conserved end residues are trimmed from each CDR3.

>TRBV6-1|TRBJ1-5
ASTRVGNQPQH
>TRBV10-3|TRBJ2-5
AISEMWQTQY
>TRBV11-3|TRBJ2-3
ASSKPILGAQY
>TRBV4-2|TRBJ2-7
ASSQGAGLAGAGEQY
>TRBV6-4|TRBJ2-1
ASSPGFSFYYNEQF
>TRBV7-8|TRBJ1-2
ASSLSSGLGASRGYT
>TRBV30|TRBJ1-1
AWSGRRRDSEAF
>TRBV5-1|TRBJ2-1
ASGGNEQF
>TRBV27|TRBJ2-6
ASSSQDSGVAGANVLT
>TRBV28|TRBJ2-7
ASSFLLATYEQY
>TRBV4-3|TRBJ2-1
ASSQDPITAGAYNEQF
>TRBV12-2|TRBJ1-2
ASRFSPTVYGYT
>TRBV5-4|TRBJ2-4
ASSLRGAKNIQY
>TRBV9|TRBJ2-3
ASSGRAGATDTQY
>TRBV4-2|TRBJ1-2
ASSHNRDRYT
>TRBV19|TRBJ1-1
ASSFTGRAEAF
>TRBV25-1|TRBJ1-2
ASSLHSSGYGYT
>TRBV19|TRBJ1-2
ASSPANYGYT
>TRBV18|TRBJ1-3
ASSPAQVNSGNTIY
>TRBV5-4|TRBJ2-5
ASSKIGNQETQY
>TRBV7-2|TRBJ2-7
ASSKGQAYEQY
>TRBV7-2|TRBJ1-2
ASSLVLGGGYT
>TRBV5-4|TRBJ2-2
ASSLGAGWSTGELF
>TRBV5-1|TRBJ1-4
ASSPGQGALATNEKLF
>TRBV10-3|TRBJ2-3
ATASGGTDTQY
>TRBV7-6|TRBJ1-1
ASSRGTAREAF
>TRBV27|TRBJ2-3
ASSLPLRTDTQY
>TRBV18|TRBJ1-1
ASSSRTANTEAF
>TRBV19|TRBJ1-2
ASSISQVRGYT
>TRBV7-8|TRBJ2-2
ASSFFSLAAYGGNTGELF
>TRBV19|TRBJ2-2
ASSIRASGQGISGELF
>TRBV19|TRBJ1-1
ATTAGAGGQKAF
>TRBV4-2|TRBJ2-1
ASSQVSILAGEYNEQF
>TRBV5-1|TRBJ2-5
ASREGPWPETQY
>TRBV30|-
AWSAGFYEQY
>TRBV5-4|TRBJ1-6
ASSLNRGESPLH
>TRBV7-6|TRBJ2-7
ASSSQGRGEQY
>TRBV4-3|TRBJ1-1
ASSSRDRENTEAF
>TRBV5-6|TRBJ2-7
ASSLAYSEQY
>TRBV7-2|TRBJ2-7
ASSLVFGEQY
>TRBV7-9|TRBJ2-7
ASSPGGSYEQY
>TRBV15|TRBJ2-3
ATSSLVSDTQY
>TRBV11-3|TRBJ2-5
ASSLGLAGTGGTQY
>TRBV2|TRBJ2-5
ASRWTVGEQY
>TRBV11-3|TRBJ2-7
ASSFYPNYEQY
>TRBV5-4|TRBJ2-7
ASSLGQGSYEQY